The present T cell receptor beta chain was sequenced within a study of blood T cells in healthy people across ages. Study results and caveats: As age increased, TCR beta diversity per million T cells fell in a roughly linear fashion.

With a J-beta primer mix and a sample-barcoded 5' primer, a second PCR ran about 7 to 11 cycles. Every single cDNA molecule received a tag from a template-switch adaptor with 12 random nucleotides. Sequencing yielded, for each sample, at least 2.5 million paired-end reads carrying CDR3. MiXCR was run by TCRdb on the 5' RACE reads, yielding one entry per CDR3 protein. The sample lists 1.5 million to 2 million distinct CDR3 sequences, around 40% occurring once. With respect to this clonotype: Its specificity is not known.

V lost 3 bases, J lost 4 bases, and 6 bases stayed unmatched. CDR1 is LGHDT, CDR2 YNNKEL, per germline (reference sequence). This CDR3 comprises 15 residues. The receptor's source is a human donor in good health. The sequenced sample was blood. This chain connects TRBV3-1 to TRBJ2-3; 8 nucleotides align to TRBD2. The DNA of the CDR3 is TGTGCCAGCAGCCACCGCGGGGGGCCATCAGATACGCAGTATTTT. Its protein product is CASSHRGGPSDTQYF.